The TCR beta chain described here comes from a study of OX40 agonist ivuxolimab in advanced cancers. Study context: Every 2 weeks, patients got intravenous ivuxolimab at one of six dose levels (0.01-10 mg/kg).

Germline values: CDR1 KGHSH, CDR2 LQKENI. V was pared by 2 bases and J by 7 bases, with 14 bases between. This CDR3 has 14 residues. Samples of blood were obtained at baseline, on cycle 4 day 1, and on cycle 7 day 1. Assay used: immunoSEQ multiplex PCR; TCRdb lists only in-frame clones, some missing. The top ten clones hold 16% of a sample with tens of thousands of clones, roughly 87% of them seen once. A few counts support this clone. Its antigen remains unknown. Regarding the study as a whole: CD8+ T cells averaged more expanded clones than CD4+. Doses of 0.1 to 3.0 mg/kg were accompanied by clonal expansion of CD4+ and CD8+ blood T cells by week 6.

The V gene is TRBV18, the J gene TRBJ1-2, with a possible D match to TRBD1 (6 bases). The source was CD4+ or CD8+ T cells sorted from blood, collected in a trial of the OX40 agonist ivuxolimab. This receptor was taken from an adult with an advanced solid tumor such as melanoma, head and neck, liver or kidney cancer. DNA of the CDR3: TGTGCCAGCTCACCATTAGGGGGAGCGGCTGGCTACACCTTC. This gives the protein CASSPLGGAAGYTF.